One and the same sample provided the 4 T cell receptor beta chains below, sequenced in a study of Ad26.COV2.S vaccination and SARS-CoV-2 variants. Produced via immunoSEQ multiplex PCR; TCRdb's table is partial and in-frame only. The sample has around 320,000 clones, approximately 86% seen once; the top ten hold 1.9%. As for treatment: roughly 19 received Ad26.COV2.S at low or high dose, single or two shots; roughly five received placebo; per-sample allocation not given. Specimen acquisition occurred on day 63 following the initial vaccine or placebo injection. The input for sequencing was peripheral blood, taken in a trial of Ad26.COV2.S vaccine versus placebo. The receptors shown here come from a person aged 18-65 years who received the Ad26.COV2.S COVID-19 vaccine or a placebo.

The genes are TRBV5-4 and TRBJ1-2; weak D call: TRBD1 (5 bases). The CDR3 loop spans 13 amino acids. The V end was cut by 7 bases, the J end by 3 bases, with 13 bases between. Looked up from germline, CDR1 is SGHNT and CDR2 is YYREEE (reference sequence). CDR3 residues: CASLGGDDYGYTF. CDR3 in DNA: TGTGCCAGCTTGGGAGGGGACGACTATGGCTACACCTTC.

The V call is TRBV3-1 (or the pseudogene TRBV3-2), the J call TRBJ2-2; D could derive from TRBD1 or TRBD2 (5 bases each). Germline V gene sequence: CDR1 LGHDT, CDR2 YNNKEL (reference sequence). The CDR3 has 20 residues. V shed 0 bases and J shed 4 bases, with 24 bases lying between them. The CDR3 region has the DNA TGTGCCAGCAGCCAAGATGGGGGTCGAGGTAAGGGGCGATCCACCGGGGAGCTGTTTTTT. Translating it yields CASSQDGGRGKGRSTGELFF.

The rearrangement links TRBV5-1 to TRBJ2-1; 10 bases fit TRBD1. Unmatched junction bases numbered 10, after V lost 4 bases and J lost 6 bases. The germline CDR1 and CDR2 sequences are SGHRS and YFSETQ. The length of the CDR3 is 16 residues. The CDR3 spells CASSTRGDRGGNEQFF. DNA of the CDR3: TGCGCCAGCAGCACCCGTGGGGACAGGGGTGGCAATGAGCAGTTCTTC.

This sequence joins TRBV12-3 or TRBV12-4 and TRBJ2-5; the D gene is possibly TRBD1 (5 bases). The V end lost 5 bases, the J end lost 1 base, and 8 bases lay between the germline ends. The CDR3 sequence is 13 residues long. In DNA, the CDR3 is TGTGCCAGCAGTCGGACAACCCAAGAGACCCAGTACTTC. This encodes CASSRTTQETQYF.